This T cell receptor beta chain was sequenced during a study of T-cell reconstitution after alpha-beta-depleted transplantation in children. Germline CDR1 reads MNHNS; CDR2 reads SASEGT. Trimming cost V 4 bases and J 0 bases; bases outside gene matches: 5. This CDR3 is built from 16 residues. Turning to this clonotype: Its specificity is not known.

For TCRbeta, the library was prepared with unique molecular identifiers. TCRdb called the PCR reads again in MiXCR, with one record for every CDR3 protein. In the table there are 330,000 or so distinct CDR3 sequences, roughly 7.8% of which are singletons. Broader study findings: The origin of alpha-beta T cells about two months after transplant was reportedly several hundred expanded graft clones. Once a year had passed after transplant, T-cell counts and diversity came mostly from newly produced T cells. The high TCRbeta diversity at day 60 in some patients came from surviving recipient T cells and thymic progenitors.

This receptor was taken from a female patient aged 2-10 years who had a stem cell transplant for Fanconi anemia, so the T cells may come from the graft donor. The specimen was peripheral blood, collected 360 days after TCRalphabeta/CD19-depleted stem cell transplant. The chain has TRBV6-1 and TRBJ2-1; the match to TRBD2 covers 8 bases. For the CDR3, the DNA is TGTGCCAGCAGTGGGGCCCTAGCGGGCTCCTACAATGAGCAGTTCTTC. Translated, it gives CASSGALAGSYNEQFF.